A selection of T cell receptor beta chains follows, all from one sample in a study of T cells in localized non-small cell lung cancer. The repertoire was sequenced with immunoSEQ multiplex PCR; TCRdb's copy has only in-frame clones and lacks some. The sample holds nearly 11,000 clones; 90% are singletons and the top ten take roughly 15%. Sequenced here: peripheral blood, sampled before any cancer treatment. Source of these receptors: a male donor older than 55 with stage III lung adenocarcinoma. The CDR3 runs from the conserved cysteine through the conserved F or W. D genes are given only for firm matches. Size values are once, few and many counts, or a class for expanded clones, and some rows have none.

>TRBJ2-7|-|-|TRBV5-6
CASSGRGRGDEQYF
TGTGCCAGCAGCGGCAGAGGGAGAGGTGACGAGCAGTACTTC
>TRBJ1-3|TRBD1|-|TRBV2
CASSSIKGARGTIYF
TGTGCCAGCAGTAGTATTAAGGGGGCGAGGGGGACCATATATTTT
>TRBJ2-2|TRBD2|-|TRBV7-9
CASSLRLAGDTGELFF
TGTGCCAGCAGCCTCAGACTAGCGGGGGACACCGGGGAGCTGTTTTTT
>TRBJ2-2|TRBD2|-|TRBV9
CASSPTGTSAFGATGELFF
TGTGCCAGCAGCCCAACCGGGACTAGCGCTTTCGGGGCCACCGGGGAGCTGTTTTTT
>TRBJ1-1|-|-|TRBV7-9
CASSSGGNTEAFF
TGTGCCAGCAGCTCCGGGGGGAACACTGAAGCTTTCTTT
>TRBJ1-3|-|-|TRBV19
CASKDRGDTIYF
TGTGCCAGTAAGGACCGGGGAGACACCATATATTTT
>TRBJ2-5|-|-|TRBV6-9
CASRRQAPLQETQYF
TGTGCCAGCAGACGCCAAGCACCGCTACAGGAGACCCAGTACTTC
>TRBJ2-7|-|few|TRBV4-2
CASSQARSSYEQYF
TGTGCCAGCAGCCAAGCTCGGAGCTCCTACGAGCAGTACTTC
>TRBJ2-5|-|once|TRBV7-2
CASSRYLAQETQYF
TGTGCCAGCAGCCGATACCTAGCGCAAGAGACCCAGTACTTC
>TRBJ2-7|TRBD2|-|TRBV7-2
CASRAGVPYEQYF
TGTGCCAGCAGAGCGGGAGTCCCCTACGAGCAGTACTTC
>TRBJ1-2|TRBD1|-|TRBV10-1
CASSESGTGDVRGYTF
TGCGCCAGCAGTGAGTCGGGGACAGGGGATGTGCGCGGCTACACCTTC
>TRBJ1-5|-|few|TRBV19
CASRTKKVNQPQHF
TGTGCCAGTAGAACCAAAAAGGTCAATCAGCCCCAGCATTTT
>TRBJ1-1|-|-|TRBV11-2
CASSLVAGNTEAFF
TGTGCCAGCAGCTTAGTGGCGGGGAACACTGAAGCTTTCTTT
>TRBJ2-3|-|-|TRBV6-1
CASSTSDTQYF
TGTGCCAGCAGTACTTCAGATACGCAGTATTTT
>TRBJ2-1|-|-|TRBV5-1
CASSLEHQSHNEQFF
TGCGCCAGCAGCTTGGAGCACCAGTCCCACAATGAGCAGTTCTTC
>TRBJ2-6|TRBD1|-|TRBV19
CASSSPLTGASGANVLTF
TGTGCCAGTAGTAGCCCCCTGACAGGGGCCTCTGGGGCCAACGTCCTGACTTTC
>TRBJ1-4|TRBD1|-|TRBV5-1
CASSWTGINEKLFF
TGCGCCAGCAGTTGGACAGGGATTAATGAAAAACTGTTTTTT
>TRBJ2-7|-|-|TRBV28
CATTLEGHQGDEQYF
TGTGCCACCACCTTGGAAGGACACCAAGGGGACGAGCAGTACTTC
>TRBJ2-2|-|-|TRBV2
CASSEAPVTGELFF
TGTGCCAGCAGTGAAGCCCCAGTCACCGGGGAGCTGTTTTTT
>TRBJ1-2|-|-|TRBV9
CASSVGGTLGGYTF
TGTGCCAGCAGCGTAGGGGGAACCTTAGGAGGCTACACCTTC
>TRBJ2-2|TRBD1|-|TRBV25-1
CASSETGGLGPGELFF
TGTGCCAGCAGTGAAACAGGGGGCCTGGGACCCGGGGAGCTGTTTTTT
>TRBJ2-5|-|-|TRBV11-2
CASSSTGARETQYF
TGTGCCAGCAGCTCCACGGGAGCCCGAGAGACCCAGTACTTC